The clone carrying this TCR beta chain was counted many times. Its antigen is undetermined. Time point noted: newly diagnosed GD, antithyroid drugs for less than 3 months. The TCR library used RNA extracted from PBMCs. A peripheral blood sample, approximately 10 milliliters in volume, was drawn into EDTA tubes. V was clipped by 7 bases and J by 6 bases; unmatched bases: 8. The CDR3 has 15 residues. Construction of the TCR beta libraries employed iRepertoire HTBI primers in conjunction with Arm-PCR of CDR3 regions. TCRdb redid the calling of the multiplex PCR reads with MiXCR, one entry per CDR3 protein. The sample has a few hundred thousand distinct CDR3 sequences, roughly 16% seen once. The data belong to a study of regulatory T cells in long-lasting Graves disease. Study overall: Under 3 months of antithyroid drugs had been taken by newly diagnosed Graves' patients. Study results and limitations: Persistent-disease Graves' patients showed less TCR diversity than new cases.

These records were also assigned to another study, of T cells in Graves' hyperthyroidism and ophthalmopathy. That report notes: First-round RT-PCR with HTBI primers amplified the TCR CDR3 region.

Source: peripheral blood mononuclear cells (PBMCs), taken at new diagnosis, from a patient treated with antithyroid drugs. This chain connects TRBV12-3 or TRBV12-4 to TRBJ1-5; 11 bases fit TRBD1. The receptor was derived from a woman aged 18-30 years with Graves disease. CDR3 DNA sequence: TGTGCCAGCACCCTCCGGACAGGGGGCGGTCAGCCCCAGCATTTT. This translates into CASTLRTGGGQPQHF.